Listed below are T cell receptor beta chains from one sample, sequenced in a study of memory CD4+ T cells and cytomegalovirus serostatus. Assay: immunoSEQ multiplex PCR; the TCRdb copy retains only in-frame clones and omits some. The sample carries over 45,000 clones, 82% recorded once. The sequencing input was memory CD4+ T cells from blood. These receptors were taken from an adult in good health and CMV-seronegative. Some clones in this sample may be carry-over from other donors' samples. Both conserved end residues are part of each CDR3. A D gene is named only where the DNA matches it firmly. Only some rows state a clone size, as once, few, many or a class for expanded clones.

NA	TRBV12-5	TRBD1	TRBJ2-1	TGTGCTAGTGGTTTGGTACTCGGACAGGGGGCGAAAAATGAGCAGTTCTTC	CASGLVLGQGAKNEQFF
NA	TRBV10-3	NA	TRBJ2-3	TGTGCCATCAAGGCTATCCTTCCGGGAGATACGCAGTATTTT	CAIKAILPGDTQYF
NA	TRBV29-1	TRBD2	TRBJ2-7	TGCAGCGTCGGAGTAGCGGGAGGTACGGGCGAGCAGTACTTC	CSVGVAGGTGEQYF
few	TRBV5-1	NA	TRBJ2-2	TGCGCCAGCAGCATTGGCGGGAACACCGGGGAGCTGTTTTTT	CASSIGGNTGELFF
NA	TRBV5-1	NA	TRBJ1-1	TGCGCCAGCAGCTTGTTACTAGGGAACACTGAAGCTTTCTTT	CASSLLLGNTEAFF
NA	TRBV2	NA	TRBJ2-7	TGTGCCAGCAGTGAACTACCGGGGGACCACGAGCAGTACTTC	CASSELPGDHEQYF
NA	TRBV4-1	NA	TRBJ2-1	TGCGCCAGCAGCCGATCTGTGGAGACTACCGGGGCTGAGCAGTTCTTC	CASSRSVETTGAEQFF
NA	TRBV11-2	NA	TRBJ1-4	TGTGCCAGCAGCCGGGGGGGGAGTAATGAAAAACTGTTTTTT	CASSRGGSNEKLFF
NA	TRBV5-6	NA	TRBJ1-2	TGTGCCAGCAGCTTGGGGAGGGGAGGAGGCTACACCTTC	CASSLGRGGGYTF
NA	TRBV11-2	TRBD2	TRBJ2-5	TGTGCCAGCAGCCCCGGGGGAGGGTACCAAGAGACCCAGTACTTC	CASSPGGGYQETQYF
NA	TRBV2	TRBD1	TRBJ1-5	TGTGCCAGCAGTGAACAGGGGGGGTGGGGTCAGCCCCAGCATTTT	CASSEQGGWGQPQHF
few	TRBV7-9	NA	TRBJ2-1	TGTGCCAGCAGCCGCGACCGCTACAATGAGCAGTTCTTC	CASSRDRYNEQFF
NA	TRBV2	NA	TRBJ2-2	TGTGCCAGCAAAACTGGACTATCTCACACCGGGGAGCTGTTTTTT	CASKTGLSHTGELFF
few	TRBV18	NA	TRBJ2-1	TGTGCCAGCTCACCACCCCAGGCGGTAGGCAATGAGCAGTTCTTC	CASSPPQAVGNEQFF
NA	TRBV28	NA	TRBJ1-6	TGTGCCAGCAGAGGTCCACCCCTCCACTTT	CASRGPPLHF
NA	TRBV18	TRBD2	TRBJ2-2	TGTGCCAGCTCCCTCGGGGGGAGATTCGCGAACACCGGGGAGCTGTTTTTT	CASSLGGRFANTGELFF
few	TRBV5-4	NA	TRBJ1-6	TGTGCCAGCAGCCCGATGGACGGGCGGAATTCACCCCTCCACTTT	CASSPMDGRNSPLHF
once	TRBV7-2	NA	TRBJ1-5	TGTGCCAGCAGCCCCGGACCTTCTAATCAGCCCCAGCATTTT	CASSPGPSNQPQHF
NA	TRBV5-5	NA	TRBJ1-4	TGTGCCAGCAGCTACTGGGGAGCTAATGAAAAACTGTTTTTT	CASSYWGANEKLFF
once	TRBV19	NA	TRBJ2-6	TGTGCCAGCAACGGCTACTCTGGGGCCAACGTCCTGACTTTC	CASNGYSGANVLTF
NA	TRBV28	NA	TRBJ1-1	TGTGCCAGCAGTGACGGGTCCTTACCCACTGAAGCTTTCTTT	CASSDGSLPTEAFF
few	TRBV29-1	NA	TRBJ2-4	TGCAGCGTTGCACTACAAAACATTCAGTACTTC	CSVALQNIQYF
NA	TRBV27	TRBD2	TRBJ2-7	TGTGCCAGCAGTTCCGTAGGACTAGCGGAGTACGAGCAGTACTTC	CASSSVGLAEYEQYF
NA	TRBV5-4	TRBD1	TRBJ2-5	TGTGCCAGCAGCTTGGGGGACAGGGGGCAAGAGACCCAGTACTTC	CASSLGDRGQETQYF
NA	TRBV5-1	TRBD1	TRBJ2-2	TGCGCCAGCAGATCGAGGGGGACAGGGGATACCGGGGAGCTGTTTTTT	CASRSRGTGDTGELFF
NA	TRBV9	TRBD2	TRBJ2-3	TGTGCCAGCAGCGTAGATGGCGGGAGTGCCCCAGATACGCAGTATTTT	CASSVDGGSAPDTQYF
NA	TRBV4-1	NA	TRBJ1-2	TGCGCCAGCAGCCAAGATCACACAGCGAACTATGGCTACACCTTC	CASSQDHTANYGYTF
NA	TRBV7-9	NA	TRBJ1-1	TGTGCCAGCAGCTCGCCGAGGAGGACACCGACGAACACTGAAGCTTTCTTT	CASSSPRRTPTNTEAFF
NA	TRBV6-1	NA	TRBJ1-5	TGTGCCAGCAGTGAAGCGGCCGGGAAGGGCAATCAGCCCCAGCATTTT	CASSEAAGKGNQPQHF
NA	TRBV7-2	NA	TRBJ1-5	TGTGCCAGCAGCTTAGAACGAGGGGTCTTTCAGCCCCAGCATTTT	CASSLERGVFQPQHF
NA	TRBV2	NA	TRBJ1-5	TGTGCCAGCAGGGAGGAAGTTCGCAATCAGCCCCAGCATTTT	CASREEVRNQPQHF
once	TRBV21-1	NA	TRBJ2-1	TGTGCCATCGACACCCGCTCCTACAATGAGCAGTTCTTC	CAIDTRSYNEQFF
NA	TRBV12-5	NA	TRBJ1-6	TGTGCTAGTGGTTTGTTCCCGAGCTCCTATAATTCACCCCTCCACTTT	CASGLFPSSYNSPLHF
few	TRBV6-1	NA	TRBJ1-6	TGTGCCGTAACACGTCCTAATTCACCCCTCCACTTT	CAVTRPNSPLHF
NA	TRBV5-8	TRBD1	TRBJ1-1	TGTGCCAGCAGTCCCGGGACAGAGAACACTGAAGCTTTCTTT	CASSPGTENTEAFF
NA	TRBV5-1	TRBD1	TRBJ2-1	TGCGCCAGCAGCTTGGAAGGCAGGGGGCACAATGAGCAGTTCTTC	CASSLEGRGHNEQFF
NA	TRBV11-3	TRBD1	TRBJ2-2	TGTGCCAGCAGCTCGGGACAGGGTGAGAGCGGGGAGCTGTTTTTT	CASSSGQGESGELFF
NA	TRBV2	TRBD2	TRBJ2-1	TGTGCCAGCAGTGAGCAGCGGGGATACAATGAGCAGTTCTTC	CASSEQRGYNEQFF
NA	TRBV5-4	NA	TRBJ1-6	TGTGCCAGCAGCCCGGACACAAAAGGGTATAATTCACCCCTCCACTTT	CASSPDTKGYNSPLHF
few	TRBV7-2	NA	TRBJ2-3	TGTGCCAGCAGCTACGGAAATCTGCTCACAGATACGCAGTATTTT	CASSYGNLLTDTQYF
NA	TRBV19	NA	TRBJ2-6	TGTGCCAGTAGTATTGCCCACTCCATCGCCAACGTCCTGACTTTC	CASSIAHSIANVLTF
NA	TRBV6-5	NA	TRBJ2-7	TGTGCCAGCAGTTCCCCCCGAGGGACCTACGAGCAGTACTTC	CASSSPRGTYEQYF
once	TRBV4-1	NA	TRBJ2-7	TGCGCCAGCAGCCAAGTCCTACAGGGTACGCTCGAGCAGTACTTC	CASSQVLQGTLEQYF
NA	TRBV4-3	NA	TRBJ2-2	TGCGCCAGCAGCCTGGGTACGGCCTACACCGGGGAGCTGTTTTTT	CASSLGTAYTGELFF
NA	TRBV7-2	NA	TRBJ2-7	TGTGCCAGCAGCCCCTGGGGAGGTCCCTACGAGCAGTACTTC	CASSPWGGPYEQYF
NA	TRBV27	NA	TRBJ2-3	TGTGCCAGCAGTTGGGGTGGGACAGATACGCAGTATTTT	CASSWGGTDTQYF
NA	TRBV28	NA	TRBJ2-5	TGTGCCAGCAGTGTGGGGGAGACCCAGTACTTC	CASSVGETQYF
few	TRBV7-2	NA	TRBJ1-5	TGTGCCAGCAGCTTAACCCGCAATCAGCCCCAGCATTTT	CASSLTRNQPQHF